This T cell receptor beta chain was identified during a study of chemoradiotherapy in HPV16-positive cancers. Overall study: Candidate HPV-specific T-cell clones and common TCR motifs came from functional assays in a couple of HPV16-positive patients. Study observations and caveats: The functional HPV-specific definition rests on just a couple of HPV16-positive patients.

This CDR3 is 14 amino acids long. Germline V gene sequence: CDR1 GTSNPN, CDR2 SVGIG (reference sequence). V was pared by 3 bases and J by 1 base, with 12 bases between. On this clone itself: As yet, its antigen is unknown.

Clones were read by immunoSEQ multiplex PCR, and TCRdb kept only the in-frame ones, dropping some. The sample contains about 12,000 clones, approximately 85% of which appear only once. Sequenced material: blood, taken from a patient who underwent chemoradiotherapy. The chain employs TRBV30 and TRBJ1-2, with D unresolved. The TCR originated in a human donor with HPV-associated anogenital cancer. The chain's CDR3 is CAWRASGSNYGYTF. The CDR3 region has the DNA TGTGCCTGGAGGGCATCCGGCAGTAACTATGGCTACACCTTC.